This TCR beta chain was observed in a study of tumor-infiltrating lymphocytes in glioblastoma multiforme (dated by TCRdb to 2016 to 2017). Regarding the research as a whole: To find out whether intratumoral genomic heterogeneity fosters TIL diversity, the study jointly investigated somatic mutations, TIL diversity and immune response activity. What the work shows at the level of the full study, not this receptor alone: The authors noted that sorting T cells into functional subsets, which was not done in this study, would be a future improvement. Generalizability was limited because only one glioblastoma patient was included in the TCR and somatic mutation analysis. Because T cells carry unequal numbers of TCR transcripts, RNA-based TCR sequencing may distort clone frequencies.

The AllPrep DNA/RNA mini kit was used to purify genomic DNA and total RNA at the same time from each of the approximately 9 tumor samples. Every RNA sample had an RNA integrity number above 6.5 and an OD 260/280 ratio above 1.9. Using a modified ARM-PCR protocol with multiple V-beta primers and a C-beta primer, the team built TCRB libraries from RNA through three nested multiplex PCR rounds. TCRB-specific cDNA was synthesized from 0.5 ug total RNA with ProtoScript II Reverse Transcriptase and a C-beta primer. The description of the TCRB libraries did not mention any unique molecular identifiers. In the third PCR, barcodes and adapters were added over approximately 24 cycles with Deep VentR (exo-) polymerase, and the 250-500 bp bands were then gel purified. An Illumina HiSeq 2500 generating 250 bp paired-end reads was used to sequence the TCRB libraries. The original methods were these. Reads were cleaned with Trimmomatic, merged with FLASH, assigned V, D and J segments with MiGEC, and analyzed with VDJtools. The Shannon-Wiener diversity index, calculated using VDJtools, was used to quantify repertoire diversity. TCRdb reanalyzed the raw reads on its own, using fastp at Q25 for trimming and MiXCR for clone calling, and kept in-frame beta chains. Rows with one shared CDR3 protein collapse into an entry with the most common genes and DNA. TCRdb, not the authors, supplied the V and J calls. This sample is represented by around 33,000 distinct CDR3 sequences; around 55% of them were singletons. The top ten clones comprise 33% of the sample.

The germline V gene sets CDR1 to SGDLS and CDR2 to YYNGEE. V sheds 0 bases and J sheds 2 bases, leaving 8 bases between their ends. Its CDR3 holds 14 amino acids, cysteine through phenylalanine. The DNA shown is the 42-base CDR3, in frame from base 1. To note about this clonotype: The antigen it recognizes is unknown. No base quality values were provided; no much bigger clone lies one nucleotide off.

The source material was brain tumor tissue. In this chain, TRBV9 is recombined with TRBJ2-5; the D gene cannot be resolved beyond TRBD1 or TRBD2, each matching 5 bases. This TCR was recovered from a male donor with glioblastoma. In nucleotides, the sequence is TGTGCCAGCAGCGTAGAGGGGAGACAAGAGACCCAGTACTTC. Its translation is CASSVEGRQETQYF.